These T cell receptor beta chains were read from a single sample in a study of T cells after posttransplantation cyclophosphamide. This table comes from immunoSEQ multiplex PCR, and its TCRdb copy is limited to in-frame clones, with some not included. The table records some 17,000 clones, over 60% of them present only once. Sequenced here: CD8+ T cells sorted from PBMCs, sampled around 2,000 days after a stem cell transplant with posttransplant cyclophosphamide. These receptors all come from a female patient in her 40s who received an allogeneic stem cell transplant from a related donor, was CMV-positive, and had no GVHD. Some of the T cells might come from the graft donor. Each CDR3 is given with its conserved first and last residue. Each record gives: V gene, CDR3 length, J gene, CDR3 protein.

V gene: TRBV28; CDR3 length: 16; J gene: TRBJ2-7; CDR3 protein: CASSELAGGFSYEQYF
V gene: TRBV1; CDR3 length: 16; J gene: TRBJ2-1; CDR3 protein: CTSSWDSGGSYNEQFF
V gene: TRBV6-5; CDR3 length: 15; J gene: TRBJ1-1; CDR3 protein: CASSTAVDMNTEAFF
V gene: TRBV29-1; CDR3 length: 15; J gene: TRBJ2-2; CDR3 protein: CSVRWSGLDTGELFF
V gene: TRBV6-5; CDR3 length: 13; J gene: TRBJ1-5; CDR3 protein: CASRTGPYQPQHF
V gene: TRBV5-8; CDR3 length: 14; J gene: TRBJ1-5; CDR3 protein: CASSLGGLGQPQHF
V gene: TRBV27; CDR3 length: 17; J gene: TRBJ2-1; CDR3 protein: CASTITGSSLSYNEQFF
V gene: TRBV11-3; CDR3 length: 13; J gene: TRBJ2-7; CDR3 protein: CASSPTWLDEQYF
V gene: TRBV4-3; CDR3 length: 15; J gene: TRBJ1-4; CDR3 protein: CASSQGLPQGEKLFF
V gene: TRBV5-1; CDR3 length: 12; J gene: TRBJ1-2; CDR3 protein: CASSTGQGNYTF
V gene: TRBV7-9; CDR3 length: 14; J gene: TRBJ1-5; CDR3 protein: CASSFSTGGQPQHF
V gene: TRBV6-6; CDR3 length: 14; J gene: TRBJ2-1; CDR3 protein: CASSYPGGINEQFF
V gene: TRBV5-4; CDR3 length: 15; J gene: TRBJ2-3; CDR3 protein: CASSLAVESTDTQYF
V gene: TRBV28; CDR3 length: 12; J gene: TRBJ1-1; CDR3 protein: CATERVNTEAFF
V gene: TRBV9; CDR3 length: 17; J gene: TRBJ2-2; CDR3 protein: CASSVVTSGVDTGELFF